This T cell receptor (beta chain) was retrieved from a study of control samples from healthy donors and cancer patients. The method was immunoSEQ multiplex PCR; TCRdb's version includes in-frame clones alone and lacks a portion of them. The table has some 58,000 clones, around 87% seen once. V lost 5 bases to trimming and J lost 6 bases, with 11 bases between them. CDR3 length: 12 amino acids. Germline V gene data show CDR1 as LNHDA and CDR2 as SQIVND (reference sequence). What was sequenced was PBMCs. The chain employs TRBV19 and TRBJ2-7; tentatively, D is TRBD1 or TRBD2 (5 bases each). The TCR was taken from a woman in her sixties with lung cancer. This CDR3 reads CASSEGPSEQYF. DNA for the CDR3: TGTGCCAGTAGTGAGGGACCGAGCGAGCAGTACTTC.